The 32 T cell receptor beta chains given below trace back to one sample, sequenced in a study of T cell responses to AZD1222 COVID-19 vaccine. This table comes from immunoSEQ multiplex PCR, and its TCRdb copy is limited to in-frame clones, with some not included. The repertoire holds about 150,000 clones, 70% to 90% seen once, with roughly 2% in the top ten. Sequencing used peripheral blood, obtained on day 0 of AZD1222 vaccination. Receptors were obtained from an adult in good health.

The V call is TRBV6-7, the J call TRBJ1-2; a possible D gene is TRBD1 (6 bases). TRBV6-7 is sorted into the ORF group, with uncertain function. The CDR3 extends over 16 amino acids. With 2 bases removed from V and 0 bases from J, the gap between germline ends came to 13 bases. In nucleotides, the CDR3 is TGTGCCAGCAGTTACGAAAGACAGGACGCTAACTATGGCTACACCTTC. Its translation: CASSYERQDANYGYTF.

The genes are TRBV28 and TRBJ1-6; TRBD1 agrees at 8 bases. The V gene's germline CDR1 is MDHEN and CDR2 SYDVKM. The V gene end was trimmed by 4 bases and the J gene end by 5 bases; junction bases not matched to a gene: 4. CDR3 size: 15 residues. CDR3: CASSWLDRDNSPLHF. For the CDR3, the DNA is TGTGCCAGCAGTTGGTTGGACAGGGATAATTCACCCCTCCACTTT.

The chain recombines TRBV18 with TRBJ1-6, with D perhaps matching TRBD1 (6 bases). There are 14 residues in the CDR3. Trimming left V 3 bases short and J 8 bases short, with 11 bases between. Per the germline V gene, CDR1 is KGHSH and CDR2 is LQKENI. The CDR3 protein is CASSPQGIDSPLHF. The CDR3 region has the DNA TGTGCCAGCTCACCTCAGGGGATAGATTCACCCCTCCACTTT.

This chain links TRBV5-1 with TRBJ2-2, with D maybe TRBD2 (6 bases). CDR1 SGHRS and CDR2 YFSETQ come from the germline V gene. Trimming cost V 0 bases and J 3 bases, with 6 bases left between them. The CDR3 consists of 14 residues. The CDR3 nucleotides are TGCGCCAGCAGCTTGGTAGCGGACACCGGGGAGCTGTTTTTT. Its translation is CASSLVADTGELFF. The full variable domain, in which reference TRBV5-1 and TRBJ2-2 provide the parts outside the CDR3, is KAGVTQTPRYLIKTRGQQVTLSCSPISGHRSVSWYQQTPGQGLQFLFEYFSETQRNKGNFPGRFSGRQFSNSRSEMNVSTLELGDSALYLCASSLVADTGELFFGEGSRLTVL.

The V gene is TRBV10-2, the J gene TRBJ1-5, with TRBD1 identical over 8 bases. The CDR3 is made up of 16 amino acids. The ends lost 3 bases at V and 5 bases at J; junction bases unmatched: 9. The germline V gene encodes CDR1 WSHSY and CDR2 SAAADI. The chain's CDR3 is CASSELDRGWDQPQHF. DNA of the CDR3: TGCGCCAGCAGTGAACTCGACAGGGGATGGGATCAGCCCCAGCATTTT.

The chain recombines TRBV28 with TRBJ1-1, with a possible D match to TRBD1 (6 bases). Germline values: CDR1 MDHEN, CDR2 SYDVKM. The CDR3 extends over 13 amino acids. With 6 bases removed from V and 5 bases from J, the gap between germline ends came to 13 bases. Here the CDR3 DNA reads TGTGCCAGCAGACAGGGAATTCGAACTGAAGCTTTCTTT. This encodes CASRQGIRTEAFF.

CDR3 DNA: TGCGCCAGCAGCCCGGGACAGGGAATGGGAGATACGCAGTATTTT. Protein sequence: CASSPGQGMGDTQYF. V gene TRBV4-3 combines with J gene TRBJ2-3; 9 bases are a match to TRBD1. The germline V gene encodes CDR1 LGHNA and CDR2 YSLEER. This CDR3 has 15 residues. Germline trimming cut 4 bases from V and 5 bases from J; bases unmatched to any gene: 7.

This chain uses TRBV6-5 with TRBJ1-1; 7 bases are a match to TRBD1. CDR1 MNHEY and CDR2 SVGAGI come from the germline V gene. V trimming: 4 bases; J trimming: 4 bases; junction bases outside the gene matches: 3. The length of the CDR3 is 13 residues. The CDR3 DNA sequence: TGTGCCAGCAGTTCGACAGGGCTCACTGAAGCTTTCTTT. The encoded protein is CASSSTGLTEAFF.

The rearrangement links TRBV5-1 to TRBJ2-1; D remains unclear. V dropped 0 bases and J dropped 0 bases, with 10 bases sitting between them. CDR3 size: 16 residues. Germline V lookup: CDR1 SGHRS, CDR2 YFSETQ. The CDR3 DNA reads TGCGCCAGCAGCTTGGACTCGAGGAGCTCCTACAATGAGCAGTTCTTC. Translation gives CASSLDSRSSYNEQFF.

The chain is built from TRBV29-1 and TRBJ1-3; tentative D call: TRBD1 (5 bases). Deletions cut 4 bases from V and 4 bases from J, with 14 bases between. This CDR3 is 14 amino acids long. Germline lookup yields CDR1 SQVTM and CDR2 ANQGSEA. The CDR3: CSVVPRGGGNTIYF. The CDR3 DNA is TGCAGCGTTGTCCCCCGTGGGGGAGGAAACACCATATATTTT.

This rearrangement joins TRBV7-2 to TRBJ2-7; 9 bases agree with TRBD1. From germline, CDR1 is SGHTA and CDR2 FQGNSA. With 2 bases clipped from V and 8 bases from J, the junction kept 7 bases outside the gene matches. CDR3 length: 14 amino acids. CDR3 sequence (DNA): TGTGCCAGCAGCTTAAGAGACAGGGGGGCTCAGCAGTACTTC. Its protein is CASSLRDRGAQQYF.

In its sample, this clone ranks as medium-sized. One end of the junction does not line up with germline, which may come from a read error. The V gene is TRBV6-5, the J gene TRBJ2-1; TRBD2 matches at 8 bases. The length of the CDR3 is 15 residues. The germline V gene has CDR1 MNHEY and CDR2 SVGAGI. CDR3 bases: TGTGCCAGCAGCTACTTTAGCGGGATCTACAATGAGCAGTTCTTC. It translates to CASSYFSGIYNEQFF.

Written as DNA, the CDR3 is TGTGCCAGTACAAGGACTAGCGGGGTATCCTACGAGCAGTACTTC. Amino acid sequence: CASTRTSGVSYEQYF. The chain is built from TRBV11-3 and TRBJ2-7; 12 bases fit TRBD2. The V gene's germline CDR1 is SGHNT and CDR2 YENEEA. V shed 9 bases, J shed 1 base, and the junction held 7 bases outside the gene matches. The CDR3 covers 15 residues.

This clone appeared a few times. The J gene is TRBJ2-7, the V gene TRBV29-1; 7 bases fit TRBD2. Germline loops: CDR1 SQVTM, CDR2 ANQGSEA. The CDR3 is 12 amino acids. The junction had 8 bases not matched to a gene; V was cut back by 6 bases and J by 6 bases. CDR3 in amino acids: CSVGLEGLEQYF. In DNA form, the CDR3 reads TGCAGCGTCGGACTAGAGGGGCTCGAGCAGTACTTC.

The chain couples TRBV2 to TRBJ2-3; unclear D gene. This CDR3 has 16 residues. Per germline, CDR1 SNHLY and CDR2 FYNNEI. V was clipped by 0 bases and J by 2 bases, with 12 bases between them. The CDR3 reads CASSEATTRATDTQYF. The DNA for the CDR3 is TGTGCCAGCAGTGAAGCGACCACCCGGGCCACAGATACGCAGTATTTT.

The chain is built from TRBV9 and TRBJ2-5; the match to TRBD1 covers 12 bases. The V and J ends lost 0 bases and 4 bases, in that order; junction bases with no gene match: 7. The CDR3 contains 17 residues. CDR1 is SGDLS and CDR2 is YYNGEE in the germline V gene. The CDR3 nucleotides read TGTGCCAGCAGCGTAGTGGGACAGGGGGCGCCAGGAGAGACCCAGTACTTC. Protein: CASSVVGQGAPGETQYF.

The chain links TRBV27 to TRBJ1-2, with 10 positions matching TRBD1. V trimming: 2 bases; J trimming: 8 bases; junction bases outside the gene matches: 5. The CDR3 has 14 amino acids. CDR1 MNHEY and CDR2 SMNVEV come from the germline V gene (reference sequence). The CDR3 spells CASSLMGQGSGYTF. The CDR3 bases are TGTGCCAGCAGTTTAATGGGACAGGGGTCCGGCTACACCTTC.

This clone was seen only once. V gene TRBV19 combines with J gene TRBJ1-6, with D unclear. CDR1 and CDR2 (germline): LNHDA, SQIVND (reference sequence). Trimming took 7 bases from V and 0 from J, leaving 10 bases between them. This CDR3 contains 15 residues. CDR3 bases: TGTGCCAGTACCCCCGCGGGCTCCTATAATTCACCCCTCCACTTT. It encodes CASTPAGSYNSPLHF.

J is TRBJ2-2 and V is TRBV18; perhaps TRBD2 as D (5 bases). V was pared by 6 bases and J by 6 bases, with 8 bases between. This CDR3 has 12 amino acids. Per the germline V gene, CDR1 is KGHSH and CDR2 is LQKENI. The CDR3: CASSERSGELFF. Written as DNA, the CDR3 is TGTGCCAGCTCTGAGCGGTCCGGGGAGCTGTTTTTT.

V usage is TRBV19 and J usage is TRBJ2-1, with D possibly matching TRBD2 (6 bases). V lost 6 bases and J lost 2, with 14 bases in between. The CDR3 runs to 15 residues. The germline gives CDR1 LNHDA, CDR2 SQIVND (reference sequence). In nucleotides, the CDR3 is TGTGCCAGTAGGTCGCCCGGACTAACCTACAATGAGCAGTTCTTC. Amino acids: CASRSPGLTYNEQFF.

This clone was found once. The chain joins TRBV19 to TRBJ2-1; no clear D gene. Deletions cut 1 base from V and 9 bases from J, with 10 bases between. Germline V gene sequence: CDR1 LNHDA, CDR2 SQIVND (reference sequence). The CDR3 is made up of 13 amino acids. CDR3 region: CASSIGVVGEQFF. The CDR3 nucleotides read TGTGCCAGTAGTATAGGAGTGGTGGGTGAGCAGTTCTTC. Full variable domain (outside the CDR3, taken from reference TRBV19 and TRBJ2-1): DGGITQSPKYLFRKEGQNVTLSCEQNLNHDAMYWYRQDPGQGLRLIYYSQIVNDFQKGDIAEGYSVSREKKESFPLTVTSAQKNPTAFYLCASSIGVVGEQFFGPGTRLTVL.

The chain joins TRBV30 to TRBJ1-6; no firm D call. This CDR3 has 13 amino acids. V gave up 6 bases and J gave up 9 bases, with 15 bases separating them. Germline V lookup: CDR1 GTSNPN, CDR2 SVGIG (reference sequence). DNA for the CDR3: TGTGCCTGTCCTGCCCGGGTCTTTTCACCCCTCCACTTT. Translating it yields CACPARVFSPLHF.

The V gene is TRBV7-3, the J gene TRBJ2-1, with 9 bases lining up with TRBD2. This CDR3 comprises 15 residues. Germline V gives CDR1 SGHTA, CDR2 FQGTGA. Trimming at V came to 3 bases and at J to 0 bases, leaving 0 bases not matched to a gene. The CDR3 reads CASSFSGSSYNEQFF. The CDR3 DNA is TGTGCCAGCAGCTTTAGCGGGAGCTCCTACAATGAGCAGTTCTTC.

The chain couples TRBV19 to TRBJ2-1, with TRBD2 identical over 10 bases. The germline gives CDR1 LNHDA, CDR2 SQIVND (reference sequence). The CDR3 totals 14 residues. J gave up 4 bases and V 5 bases, and 2 bases lay outside the gene matches. The CDR3 loop is CASSQTSGYNEQFF. CDR3 in DNA: TGTGCCAGTAGTCAGACTAGCGGGTACAATGAGCAGTTCTTC.

This clone was recorded once. The V call is TRBV13, the J call TRBJ1-2, with D perhaps matching TRBD1 (5 bases). V lost 5 bases and J 8 bases, leaving 15 bases between the germline ends. The CDR3 length is 13 residues. Germline loops: CDR1 PRHDT, CDR2 FYEKMQ (reference sequence). CDR3 nucleotides: TGTGCCAGCAGCCCGGGACGGGGCGAAGGCTACACCTTC. The encoded protein is CASSPGRGEGYTF.

V gene TRBV4-1 combines with J gene TRBJ2-1, with 12 bases identical to TRBD2. Germline-derived CDR1 and CDR2 are MGHRA and YSYEKL. V trimming: 2 bases; J trimming: 5 bases; junction bases outside the gene matches: 4. The CDR3 extends over 16 amino acids. CDR3 region: CASSQRGLAGNNEQFF. The CDR3 DNA is TGCGCCAGCAGCCAAAGGGGACTAGCGGGCAACAATGAGCAGTTCTTC.

The chain has TRBV6-1 and TRBJ1-2; D remains ambiguous. The ends were cut back, 1 base at V and 4 bases at J, with 13 bases in the middle. Germline assignment: CDR1 MNHNS and CDR2 SASEGT. There are 15 residues in the CDR3. CDR3 residues: CASSEEARFVYGYTF. In DNA form, the CDR3 reads TGTGCCAGCAGTGAAGAGGCCAGATTCGTCTATGGCTACACCTTC.

The chain links TRBV7-9 to TRBJ1-2; D gene unclear. V was pared by 5 bases and J by 2 bases, with 18 bases between. Per the germline V gene, CDR1 is SEHNR and CDR2 is FQNEAQ (reference sequence). The CDR3 is made up of 16 amino acids. CDR3 in amino acids: CASSPPPTNTNYGYTF. CDR3 DNA: TGTGCCAGCAGCCCCCCGCCGACGAATACAAACTATGGCTACACCTTC.

A remark on this clone: The sample holds other DNA sequences that translate to the same CDR3. The rearrangement joins TRBV6-1 to TRBJ1-2; perhaps TRBD1 as D (6 bases). Trimming took off 1 base at V and 2 bases at J, with 8 bases between the two ends. The CDR3 contains 14 residues. In germline, CDR1 is MNHNS, CDR2 SASEGT. The CDR3 is CASSEGGGNYGYTF. CDR3 sequence (DNA): TGTGCCAGCAGTGAAGGGGGGGGCAACTATGGCTACACCTTC.

The J gene is TRBJ1-5, the V gene TRBV3-1 (or the pseudogene TRBV3-2), with a weak D call TRBD1 (5 bases). V lost 1 base and J 3 bases, leaving 7 bases between the germline ends. CDR1 LGHDT and CDR2 YNNKEL come from the germline V gene (reference sequence). The CDR3 sequence is 14 residues long. DNA of the CDR3: TGTGCCAGCAGCCAAGCAGGGTACAATCAGCCCCAGCATTTT. Its translation is CASSQAGYNQPQHF.

The rearrangement links TRBV9 to TRBJ2-1, with TRBD2 identical over 9 bases. The CDR3 runs 16 residues. J lost 2 bases, V lost 0 bases, and 3 bases had no gene match. Looked up from germline, CDR1 is SGDLS and CDR2 is YYNGEE. Here the CDR3 DNA reads TGTGCCAGCAGCGTAGACGCGGGAGGGGCCTACAATGAGCAGTTCTTC. It encodes CASSVDAGGAYNEQFF.

V is TRBV5-8 and J is TRBJ2-7, with 7 bases that match TRBD1. The CDR3 runs 12 residues. From germline, CDR1 is SGHTS and CDR2 YDEGEE. V shed 4 bases and J 6 bases; nucleotides not matched to a gene: 4. CDR3 nucleotides: TGTGCCAGCAGCCTCAACAGGGGCGAGCAGTACTTC. It specifies CASSLNRGEQYF.